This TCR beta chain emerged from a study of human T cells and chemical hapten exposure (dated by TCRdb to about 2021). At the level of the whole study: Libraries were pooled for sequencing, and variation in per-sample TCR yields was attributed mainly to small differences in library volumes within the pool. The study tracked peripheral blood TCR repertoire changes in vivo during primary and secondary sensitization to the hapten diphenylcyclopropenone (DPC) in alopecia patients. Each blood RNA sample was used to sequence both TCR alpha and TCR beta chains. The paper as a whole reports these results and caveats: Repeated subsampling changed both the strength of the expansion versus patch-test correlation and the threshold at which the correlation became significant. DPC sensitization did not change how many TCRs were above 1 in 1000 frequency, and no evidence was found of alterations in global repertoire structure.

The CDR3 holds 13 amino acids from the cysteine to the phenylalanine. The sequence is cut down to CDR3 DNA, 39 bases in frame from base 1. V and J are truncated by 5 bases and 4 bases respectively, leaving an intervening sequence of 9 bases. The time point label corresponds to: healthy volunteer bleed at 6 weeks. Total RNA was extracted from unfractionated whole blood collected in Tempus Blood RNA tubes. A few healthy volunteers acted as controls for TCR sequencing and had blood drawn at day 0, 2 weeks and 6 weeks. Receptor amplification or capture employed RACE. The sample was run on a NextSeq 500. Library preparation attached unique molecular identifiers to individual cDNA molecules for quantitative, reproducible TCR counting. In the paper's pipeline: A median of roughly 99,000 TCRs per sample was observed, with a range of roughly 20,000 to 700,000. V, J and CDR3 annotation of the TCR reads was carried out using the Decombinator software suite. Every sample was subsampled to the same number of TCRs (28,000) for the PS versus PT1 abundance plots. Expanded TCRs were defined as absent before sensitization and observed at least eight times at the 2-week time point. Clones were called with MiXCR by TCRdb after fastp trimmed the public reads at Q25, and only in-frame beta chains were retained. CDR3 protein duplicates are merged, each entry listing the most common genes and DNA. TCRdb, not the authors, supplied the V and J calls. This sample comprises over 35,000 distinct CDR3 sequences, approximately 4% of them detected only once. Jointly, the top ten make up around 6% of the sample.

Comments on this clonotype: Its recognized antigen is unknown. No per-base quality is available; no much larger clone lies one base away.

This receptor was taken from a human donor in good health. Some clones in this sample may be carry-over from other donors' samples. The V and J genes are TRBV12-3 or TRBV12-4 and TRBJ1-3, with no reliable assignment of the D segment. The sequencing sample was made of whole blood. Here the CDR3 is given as CASSPAAGNTIYF. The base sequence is TGTGCCAGCAGTCCAGCGGCGGGAAACACCATATATTTT.